Listed below are T cell receptor beta chains from one sample, sequenced in a study of Graves' ophthalmopathy and Graves' hyperthyroidism. TCRdb analysed the multiplex PCR reads with MiXCR anew, one entry per CDR3 protein. This sample has a few hundred thousand distinct CDR3 sequences, with about a fifth found just once. Sequenced sample: peripheral blood. These receptors were obtained from a woman between 50 and 59 years old with Graves' ophthalmopathy. Both conserved end residues are part of each CDR3. A D gene is named only where the DNA matches it firmly. Size is stated for part of the rows, as once, few or many counts, or as a class when the clone is expanded.

v_call,d_call,j_call,clone_size,cdr3_nt,cdr3_aa
TRBV7-2,.,TRBJ2-4,many,TGTGCCAGCAGCTTAGCGGGGCAGTTACTAGCCAAAAACATTCAGTACTTC,CASSLAGQLLAKNIQYF
TRBV7-9,.,TRBJ1-2,many,TGTGCCAGCAGCCAAACAACTAACTATGGCTACACCTTC,CASSQTTNYGYTF
TRBV20-1,.,TRBJ2-5,many,TGCAGTGCTACACAAAAAGAGACCCAGTACTTC,CSATQKETQYF
TRBV7-6,.,TRBJ1-1,many,TGTGCCAGCAGCTTGATGACGAACACTGAAGCTTTCTTT,CASSLMTNTEAFF
TRBV10-3,.,TRBJ1-2,many,TGTGCCATCAGTTCAGACAGCTATGGCTACACCTTC,CAISSDSYGYTF
TRBV6-2/TRBV6-3,.,TRBJ2-7,many,TGTGCCAGCAGCGATCCCGGATCTCCCAGGGGGGCCTACGAGCAGTACTTC,CASSDPGSPRGAYEQYF
TRBV11-2,.,TRBJ1-2,.,TGTGCCAGCAGCTTAGTCTTTGTGGGCCAGATCTATGGCTACACCTTC,CASSLVFVGQIYGYTF
TRBV28,.,TRBJ1-1,many,TGTGCCAGCAGTTTATGGGGGATTGAAGCTTTCTTT,CASSLWGIEAFF
TRBV5-1,TRBD1,TRBJ2-2,many,TGCGCCAGCAGCTGGACAGGGGGGAACACCGGGGAGCTGTTTTTT,CASSWTGGNTGELFF
TRBV11-2,TRBD2,TRBJ2-7,many,TGTGCCAGCAGCTTAGGTGTGGGTAGCGGGCGAAGTGCATTCGAGCAGTACTTC,CASSLGVGSGRSAFEQYF
TRBV20-1,.,TRBJ2-5,many,TGCAGTGCTAGAGAAGTGGTGAAAGAGACCCAGTACTTC,CSAREVVKETQYF
TRBV4-2,TRBD1,TRBJ2-7,.,TGTGCCAGCAGCCAAGCTACTAGGGCAGGGGGCTACGAGCAGTACTTC,CASSQATRAGGYEQYF
TRBV4-2,TRBD1,TRBJ2-3,.,TGTGCCAGCAGCGTCCGGGACAGGAGCACAGATACGCAGTATTTT,CASSVRDRSTDTQYF
TRBV12-3/TRBV12-4,.,TRBJ2-5,many,TGTGCCAGCAGTTTCCCGGGGATGCAAGAGACCCAGTACTTC,CASSFPGMQETQYF
TRBV6-1,TRBD1,TRBJ2-5,many,TGTGCCAGCAGTGATGTAACAGGGGTGCTAAATAACCAAGAGACCCAGTACTTC,CASSDVTGVLNNQETQYF
TRBV6-1,TRBD1,TRBJ2-3,many,TGTGCCAGCAGTGAAATGTTCGGACAGGGGGCAGATACGCAGTATTTT,CASSEMFGQGADTQYF
TRBV5-6,TRBD2,TRBJ2-4,few,TGTGCCAGCAGCCGTCTAGCGGGGACAATAGCCAAAAACATTCAGTACTTC,CASSRLAGTIAKNIQYF
TRBV6-5,.,TRBJ2-7,many,TGTGCCAGCAGTAGGCGGGTTACCGACGAGCAGTACTTC,CASSRRVTDEQYF
TRBV11-2,.,TRBJ2-5,once,TGTGCCAGCAGCTTTAGCGTAGAACAAGAGACCCAGTACTTC,CASSFSVEQETQYF
TRBV27,.,TRBJ1-5,many,TGTGCCAGCAGTCAAACCAACCAGGGGTTCGGTCAGCCCCAGCATTTT,CASSQTNQGFGQPQHF
TRBV10-3,.,TRBJ2-7,many,TGTGCCATCGGTTCTGGGGGATTCGACGAGCAGTACTTC,CAIGSGGFDEQYF
TRBV27,.,TRBJ1-1,many,TGTGCCAGCAGCCCCCCCCCCACTCAAGAAGGGGACACTGAAGCTTTCTTT,CASSPPPTQEGDTEAFF
TRBV15,.,TRBJ2-4,many,TGTGCCACAACGGAGGGGGGGCGCGGGGTCATTCAGTACTTC,CATTEGGRGVIQYF
TRBV6-1,TRBD1,TRBJ2-2,.,TGTGCCAGCTCGCAAGACGGGACAGCCACCGGGGAGCTGTTTTTT,CASSQDGTATGELFF
TRBV12-3/TRBV12-4,TRBD1,TRBJ2-2,many,TGTGCCAGCAGTCCTTACAGGGGGCGGACCGGGGAGCTGTTTTTT,CASSPYRGRTGELFF
TRBV12-3/TRBV12-4,TRBD2,TRBJ2-5,many,TGTGCCAGCAAGATGATAGCGGGAATGGGGGAGACCCAGTACTTC,CASKMIAGMGETQYF
TRBV7-3,TRBD2,TRBJ2-4,many,TGTGCCAGCAGCTCACCCTTAAGGTCCGGGAGGACAAAACTAGCCAAAAACATTCAGTACTTC,CASSSPLRSGRTKLAKNIQYF
TRBV28,.,TRBJ2-7,.,TGTGCCAGCAGTTGGGGGCCAACCTACGAGCAGTACTTC,CASSWGPTYEQYF
TRBV29-1,TRBD1,TRBJ2-2,many,TGCAGCGTTGATTCCGGGACAGGGTCCACCGGGGAGCTGTTTTTT,CSVDSGTGSTGELFF
TRBV5-6,TRBD1,TRBJ2-2,few,TGTGCCAGCAGCAAGGACAGGGGTTACACCGGGGAGCTGTTTTTT,CASSKDRGYTGELFF
TRBV7-2,.,TRBJ1-5,many,TGTGCCAGCAGCTCCCGGATGGCTCAGCCCCAGCATTTT,CASSSRMAQPQHF
TRBV10-3,TRBD2,TRBJ2-5,many,TGTGCCATCAGCCCGAGACTAGCGGGAGAGGTATCAGAGACCCAGTACTTC,CAISPRLAGEVSETQYF
TRBV5-1,TRBD1,TRBJ2-2,.,TGCGCCAGCAGCTTCGGGGACAGGGAGACCGGGGAGCTGTTTTTT,CASSFGDRETGELFF
TRBV3-1,.,TRBJ2-1,few,TGTGCCAGCAGCCAAGGGCAGTACAATGAGCAGTTCTTC,CASSQGQYNEQFF
TRBV29-1,TRBD2,TRBJ2-5,.,TGCAGCGTTCAAGGAACTACCGGGAGGGAGACCCAGTACTTC,CSVQGTTGRETQYF
TRBV29-1,TRBD1,TRBJ1-6,many,TGCAGCGTAAAGACAGGGGGAGGACCCCTCCACTTT,CSVKTGGGPLHF
TRBV7-6,.,TRBJ1-2,few,TGTGCCAGCAGCTTAGTCAGTGAAGGTGGCTACACCTTC,CASSLVSEGGYTF
TRBV20-1,TRBD2,TRBJ2-7,many,TGCAGTGCTAGCCCTCAGGGAGGGTGGGGGTCCTACGAGCAGTACTTC,CSASPQGGWGSYEQYF